These 16 T cell receptor beta chains were all obtained from the same sample, sequenced in a study of blood T cell repertoires in COVID-19. TCRdb's copy holds only in-frame clones and misses some; the assay was immunoSEQ multiplex PCR. This sample has a few hundred thousand clones, with less than 90% found just once. Sequencing was done on a sample of PBMCs or T cells enriched from blood (not recorded which). Receptor source: a woman in her 50s who had recovered from COVID-19.

This chain links TRBV30 with TRBJ1-4; tentative D call: TRBD1 (6 bases). This CDR3 spans 14 amino acids. V lost 0 bases, J lost 7 bases, and 12 bases lay in between. CDR1 and CDR2 from the germline V gene are GTSNPN and SVGIG (reference sequence). CDR3 sequence: CAWSVQGGGEKLFF. CDR3 bases: TGTGCCTGGAGTGTACAAGGGGGGGGTGAAAAACTGTTTTTT.

The rearrangement uses TRBV7-2 and TRBJ1-3; no firm D call. From germline, CDR1 is SGHTA and CDR2 FQGNSA. Trimming took off 1 base at V and 0 bases at J, with 13 bases between the two ends. The CDR3 loop spans 17 amino acids. CDR3 region: CASSLVGGSTSGNTIYF. The CDR3, as DNA: TGTGCCAGCAGCTTAGTAGGCGGCTCAACCTCTGGAAACACCATATATTTT.

This clone appeared many times. The V and J genes are TRBV30 and TRBJ1-1, with 7 bases fitting TRBD1. This CDR3 comprises 13 residues. V lost 4 bases and J lost 0; bases outside the gene matches: 2. Germline lookup yields CDR1 GTSNPN and CDR2 SVGIG (reference sequence). CDR3 protein: CAWMTGLNTEAFF. The CDR3, as DNA: TGTGCCTGGATGACAGGGTTGAACACTGAAGCTTTCTTT.

V and J are TRBV15 and TRBJ1-2; TRBD1 might be the D (5 bases). CDR3 length equals 13 residues. The V and J ends lost 3 bases and 3 bases respectively, with 8 bases between them. Per the germline V gene, CDR1 is LNHNV and CDR2 is YYDKDF (reference sequence). The CDR3 nucleotides read TGTGCCACCAGCAGCGCGACAGACTATGGCTACACCTTC. Encoded protein: CATSSATDYGYTF. Full variable domain (outside the CDR3, taken from reference TRBV15 and TRBJ1-2): DAMVIQNPRYQVTQFGKPVTLSCSQTLNHNVMYWYQQKSSQAPKLLFHYYDKDFNNEADTPDNFQSRRPNTSFCFLDIRSPGLGDTAMYLCATSSATDYGYTFGSGTRLTVV.

The rearrangement links TRBV7-3 to TRBJ2-1; D perhaps matches TRBD2 (5 bases). CDR3 length: 15 residues. Germline lookup yields CDR1 SGHTA and CDR2 FQGTGA. V was cut by 3 bases and J by 3 bases, with 12 bases left in between. The CDR3 spells CASSLEAQSYNEQFF. The DNA for the CDR3 is TGTGCCAGCAGCTTGGAGGCCCAGAGCTACAATGAGCAGTTCTTC.

This clone was seen once. The chain links TRBV19 to TRBJ1-5; D gene unclear. V shed 3 bases and J shed 5 bases, with 5 bases lying between them. Looked up from germline, CDR1 is LNHDA and CDR2 is SQIVND (reference sequence). The CDR3 is made up of 12 amino acids. The CDR3 DNA sequence: TGTGCCAGTAGTATGTTAGATCAGCCCCAGCATTTT. This sequence encodes CASSMLDQPQHF. Full variable domain (missing parts from reference TRBV19 and TRBJ1-5): DGGITQSPKYLFRKEGQNVTLSCEQNLNHDAMYWYRQDPGQGLRLIYYSQIVNDFQKGDIAEGYSVSREKKESFPLTVTSAQKNPTAFYLCASSMLDQPQHFGDGTRLSIL.

The rearrangement uses TRBV7-9 and TRBJ2-3; 10 bases match TRBD2. The CDR3 covers 16 residues. Trimming at V came to 5 bases and at J to 1 base, leaving 6 bases not matched to a gene. Germline V gene lookup returns CDR1 SEHNR and CDR2 FQNEAQ (reference sequence). CDR3 sequence reads: CASSETSGIGTDTQYF. The CDR3 DNA reads TGTGCCAGCAGCGAAACTAGCGGGATTGGCACAGATACGCAGTATTTT. Supplemented by reference TRBV7-9 and TRBJ2-3, the full variable domain reads DTGVSQNPRHKITKRGQNVTFRCDPISEHNRLYWYRQTLGQGPEFLTYFQNEAQLEKSRLLSDRFSAERPKGSFSTLEIQRTEQGDSAMYLCASSETSGIGTDTQYFGPGTRLTVL.

The rearrangement uses TRBV19 and TRBJ1-6, with TRBD1 identical over 8 bases. The length of the CDR3 is 16 residues. Unmatched junction bases numbered 8, after V lost 6 bases and J lost 4 bases. The germline gives CDR1 LNHDA, CDR2 SQIVND (reference sequence). The CDR3 DNA follows: TGTGCCAGTAGCGACAGGGGCAGTCCTTATAATTCACCCCTCCACTTT. Amino acids: CASSDRGSPYNSPLHF.

The chain recombines TRBV10-3 with TRBJ1-2; TRBD1 matches at 10 bases. CDR3 size: 15 residues. V was clipped by 5 bases and J by 4 bases; unmatched bases: 7. Germline V CDR1 and CDR2: ENHRY, SYGVKD. This CDR3 reads CAISPGQGEGYGYTF. The CDR3, as DNA: TGTGCCATCAGTCCCGGACAGGGGGAAGGCTATGGCTACACCTTC.

The genes are TRBV6-2 or TRBV6-3 and TRBJ2-1; possible D gene TRBD1, 6 bases. The CDR3 runs 13 residues. Per the germline V gene, CDR1 is MNHEY and CDR2 is SVGEGT. Trimming took off 6 bases at V and 15 bases at J, with 21 bases between the two ends. The CDR3 sequence is CASSPSPGTRGFF. Written as DNA, the CDR3 is TGTGCCAGCAGCCCTTCCCCCGGGACACGGGGGTTCTTC.

As DNA, the CDR3 is TGTGCCAGTAGTCCTGCTGGGAGCCCCCGGGGCACTGAAGCTTTCTTT. Protein: CASSPAGSPRGTEAFF. The chain employs TRBV19 and TRBJ1-1; D is uncertain. V was pared by 5 bases and J by 4 bases, with 20 bases between. The CDR3 runs to 16 residues. Germline V lookup: CDR1 LNHDA, CDR2 SQIVND (reference sequence).

This chain links TRBV5-1 with TRBJ1-1; D gene ambiguous. V was clipped by 0 bases and J by 7 bases, with 10 bases between them. This CDR3 has 13 residues. From germline, CDR1 is SGHRS and CDR2 YFSETQ. Here the CDR3 DNA reads TGCGCCAGCAGCTTGGGGGCCCCTCTTGAAGCTTTCTTT. It is translated as CASSLGAPLEAFF.

V usage is TRBV2 and J usage is TRBJ2-5; D gene uncertain. V lost 10 bases and J 2 bases, leaving 14 bases between the germline ends. In germline, CDR1 is SNHLY, CDR2 FYNNEI. The CDR3 covers 13 residues. The CDR3 DNA sequence: TGTGCCATAGACACGACCTTACAAGAGACCCAGTACTTC. As protein: CAIDTTLQETQYF.

V is TRBV5-6 and J is TRBJ1-2; the match to TRBD1 covers 7 bases. There are 12 residues in the CDR3. The ends lost 5 bases at V and 5 bases at J; junction bases unmatched: 3. Per the germline V gene, CDR1 is SGHDT and CDR2 is YYEEEE. CDR3: CASSDREYGYTF. The DNA for the CDR3 is TGTGCCAGCAGTGACAGGGAGTATGGCTACACCTTC.

This CDR3 is CASSQEGGAGGELFF. The DNA of the CDR3 is TGTGCCAGCAGCCAAGAAGGAGGGGCAGGCGGGGAGCTGTTTTTT. The V gene is TRBV3-1 (or the pseudogene TRBV3-2), the J gene TRBJ2-2, with D perhaps matching TRBD2 (6 bases). Looked up from germline, CDR1 is LGHDT and CDR2 is YNNKEL (reference sequence). Trimming left V 0 bases short and J 7 bases short, with 12 bases between. The CDR3 extends over 15 amino acids.

This chain joins TRBV5-1 and TRBJ2-2; 15 nucleotides agree with TRBD2. The CDR3 consists of 17 residues. After removal of 2 bases from V and 7 bases from J, the junction contained 6 bases not matched to a gene. Germline CDR1 is SGHRS and CDR2 is YFSETQ. Here the CDR3 reads CASSFGLAGGPGGELFF. CDR3 bases: TGCGCCAGCAGCTTCGGACTAGCGGGAGGGCCGGGCGGGGAGCTGTTTTTT.